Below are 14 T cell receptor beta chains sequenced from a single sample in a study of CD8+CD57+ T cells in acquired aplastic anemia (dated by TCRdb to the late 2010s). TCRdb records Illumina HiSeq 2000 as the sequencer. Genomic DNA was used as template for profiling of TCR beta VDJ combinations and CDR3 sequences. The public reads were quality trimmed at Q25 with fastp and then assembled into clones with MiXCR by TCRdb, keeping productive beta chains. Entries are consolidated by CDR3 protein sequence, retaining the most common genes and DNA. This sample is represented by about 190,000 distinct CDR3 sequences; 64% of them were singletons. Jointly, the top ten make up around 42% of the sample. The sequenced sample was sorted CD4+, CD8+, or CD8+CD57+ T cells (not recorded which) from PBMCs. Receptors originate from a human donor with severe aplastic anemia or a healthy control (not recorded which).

The CDR3 loop is CASSYRGLAREQYF. The CDR3 nucleotides are TGTGCCAGCAGCTACCGGGGACTAGCGAGGGAGCAGTACTTC. V and J are TRBV2 and TRBJ2-7, with TRBD2 matching over 10 bases. This CDR3 has 14 amino acids. V trimming: 6 bases; J trimming: 7 bases; junction bases outside the gene matches: 9. Germline CDR1 and CDR2: SNHLY and FYNNEI. The full variable domain, its missing parts supplied by reference TRBV2 and TRBJ2-7, is EPEVTQTPSHQVTQMGQEVILRCVPISNHLYFYWYRQILGQKVEFLVSFYNNEISEKSEIFDDQFSVERPDGSNFTLKIRSTKLEDSAMYFCASSYRGLAREQYFGPGTRLTVT.

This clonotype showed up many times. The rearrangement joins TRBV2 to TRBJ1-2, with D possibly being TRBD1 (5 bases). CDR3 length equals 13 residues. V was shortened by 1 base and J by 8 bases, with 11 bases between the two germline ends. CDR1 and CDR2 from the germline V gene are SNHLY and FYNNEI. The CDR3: CASSEGQGYGYTF. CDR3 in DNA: TGTGCCAGCAGTGAAGGGCAGGGATACGGCTACACCTTC.

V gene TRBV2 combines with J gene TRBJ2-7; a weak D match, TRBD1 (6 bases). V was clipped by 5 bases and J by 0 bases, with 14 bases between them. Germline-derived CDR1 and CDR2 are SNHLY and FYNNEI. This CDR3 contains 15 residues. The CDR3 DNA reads TGTGCCAGCAGTTCCCGACAGGACTCCTCCTACGAGCAGTACTTC. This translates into CASSSRQDSSYEQYF.

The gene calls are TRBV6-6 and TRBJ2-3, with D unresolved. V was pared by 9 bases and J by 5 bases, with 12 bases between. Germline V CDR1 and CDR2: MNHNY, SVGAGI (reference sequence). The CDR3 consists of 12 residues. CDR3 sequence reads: CASSIAQDTQYF. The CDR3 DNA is TGTGCCAGTAGTATCGCTCAAGATACGCAGTATTTT.

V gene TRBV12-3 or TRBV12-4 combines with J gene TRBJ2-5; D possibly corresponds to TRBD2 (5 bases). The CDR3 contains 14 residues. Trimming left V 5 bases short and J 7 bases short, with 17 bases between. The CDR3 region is CASSPRGFEVTQYF. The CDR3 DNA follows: TGTGCCAGCAGTCCCCGGGGATTCGAAGTGACCCAGTACTTC.

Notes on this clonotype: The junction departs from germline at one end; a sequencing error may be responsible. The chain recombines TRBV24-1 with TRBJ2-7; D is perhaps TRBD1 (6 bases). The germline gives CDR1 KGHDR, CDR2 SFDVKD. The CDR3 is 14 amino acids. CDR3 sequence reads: CAARRTDSTYEQYF. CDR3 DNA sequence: TGTGCCGCCAGGAGAACGGACAGTACCTACGAGCAGTACTTC.

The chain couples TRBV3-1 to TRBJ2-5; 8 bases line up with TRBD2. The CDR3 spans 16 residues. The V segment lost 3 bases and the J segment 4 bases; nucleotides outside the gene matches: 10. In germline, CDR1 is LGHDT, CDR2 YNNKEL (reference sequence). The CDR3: CASSHHPGGALETQYF. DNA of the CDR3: TGTGCCAGCAGCCATCATCCCGGGGGGGCCCTAGAGACCCAGTACTTC.

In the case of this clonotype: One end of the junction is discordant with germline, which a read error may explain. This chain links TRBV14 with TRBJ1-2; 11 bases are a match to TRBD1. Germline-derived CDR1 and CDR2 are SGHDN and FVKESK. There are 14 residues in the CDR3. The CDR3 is CASSPGQGGYGYTF. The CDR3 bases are TGTGCCAGCAGCCCGGGACAGGGGGGCTATGGCTATACCTTC.

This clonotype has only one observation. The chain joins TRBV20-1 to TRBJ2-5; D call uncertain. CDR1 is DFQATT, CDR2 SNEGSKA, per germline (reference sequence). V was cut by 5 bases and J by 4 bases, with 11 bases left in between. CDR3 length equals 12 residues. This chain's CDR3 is CSAGKGGETQYF. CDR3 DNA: TGCAGTGCTGGAAAGGGCGGAGAGACCCAGTACTTC.

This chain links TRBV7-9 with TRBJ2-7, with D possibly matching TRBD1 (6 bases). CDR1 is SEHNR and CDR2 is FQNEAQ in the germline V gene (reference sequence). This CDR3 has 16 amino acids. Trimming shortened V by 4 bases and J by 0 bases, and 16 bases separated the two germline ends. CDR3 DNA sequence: TGTGCCAGCAGCTCTCAGACAGGTCCTAGCTCCTACGAGCAGTACTTC. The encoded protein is CASSSQTGPSSYEQYF.

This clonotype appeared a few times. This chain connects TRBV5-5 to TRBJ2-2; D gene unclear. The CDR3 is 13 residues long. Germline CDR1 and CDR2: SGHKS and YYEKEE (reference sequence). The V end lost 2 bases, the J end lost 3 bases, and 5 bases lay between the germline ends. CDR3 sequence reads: CASSLWDTGELFF. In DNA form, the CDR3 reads TGTGCCAGCAGCTTATGGGACACCGGGGAGCTGTTTTTT.

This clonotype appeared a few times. This chain's CDR3 is CASSQHDRDGNSPLHF. For the CDR3, the DNA is TGTGCCAGCAGCCAACATGACAGGGATGGAAATTCACCCCTCCACTTT. The J gene is TRBJ1-6, the V gene TRBV7-8; 7 bases agree with TRBD1. CDR3 length: 16 amino acids. Germline-derived CDR1 and CDR2 are SGHVS and FQNEAQ. Germline trimming cut 5 bases from V and 7 bases from J; bases unmatched to any gene: 11. Supplemented by reference TRBV7-8 and TRBJ1-6, the full variable domain reads GAGVSQSPRYKVAKRGQDVALRCDPISGHVSLFWYQQALGQGPEFLTYFQNEAQLDKSGLPSDRFFAERPEGSVSTLKIQRTQQEDSAVYLCASSQHDRDGNSPLHFGNGTRLTVT.

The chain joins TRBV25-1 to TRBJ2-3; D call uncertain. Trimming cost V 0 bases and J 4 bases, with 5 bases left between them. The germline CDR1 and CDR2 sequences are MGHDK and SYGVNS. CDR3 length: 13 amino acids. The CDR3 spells CASSEYAADTQYF. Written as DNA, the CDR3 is TGTGCCAGCAGTGAATATGCCGCAGATACGCAGTATTTT.

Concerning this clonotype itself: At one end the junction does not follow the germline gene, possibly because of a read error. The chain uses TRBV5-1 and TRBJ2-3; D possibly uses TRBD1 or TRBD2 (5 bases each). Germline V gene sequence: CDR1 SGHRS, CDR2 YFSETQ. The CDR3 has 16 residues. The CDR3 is CASRIDLTSSTGTQYF. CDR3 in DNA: TGCGCCAGCAGAATAGATTTAACCTCTAGCACAGGTACGCAGTATTTT.